These T cell receptor beta chains were read from a single sample in a study of cytomegalovirus exposure and HLA in healthy donors. The repertoire was sequenced with immunoSEQ multiplex PCR; TCRdb's copy has only in-frame clones and lacks some. The sample carries roughly 100,000 clones, about four fifths recorded once. Material for sequencing was PBMCs. All receptors derive from a human donor in good health. Both conserved end residues are part of each CDR3. A D gene is named only where the DNA matches it firmly. The size entry is marked missing in some rows and otherwise reads once, few, many or a size class.

V gene: TRBV9
clone size: -
D gene: TRBD1
J gene: TRBJ2-7
CDR3 protein: CASSVGGTGAYEQYF
CDR3 DNA: TGTGCCAGCAGCGTAGGCGGGACAGGGGCCTACGAGCAGTACTTC

V gene: TRBV4-2
clone size: few
D gene: -
J gene: TRBJ2-2
CDR3 protein: CASSQGGRSTGELFF
CDR3 DNA: TGTGCCAGCAGCCAAGGGGGCAGGAGCACCGGGGAGCTGTTTTTT

V gene: TRBV7-8
clone size: -
D gene: TRBD2
J gene: TRBJ2-1
CDR3 protein: CASSIYPAGVTHNEQFF
CDR3 DNA: TGTGCCAGCAGCATTTATCCAGCGGGAGTAACCCACAATGAGCAGTTCTTC

V gene: TRBV11-2
clone size: -
D gene: -
J gene: TRBJ1-1
CDR3 protein: CASSLSRGSPEAFF
CDR3 DNA: TGTGCCAGCAGCTTATCTCGAGGGTCACCTGAAGCTTTCTTT

V gene: TRBV7-9
clone size: -
D gene: TRBD1
J gene: TRBJ1-5
CDR3 protein: CASSSGTGGQPQHF
CDR3 DNA: TGTGCCAGCAGCTCCGGGACAGGGGGCCAGCCCCAGCATTTT

V gene: TRBV4-3
clone size: few
D gene: -
J gene: TRBJ2-3
CDR3 protein: CASSPTRGSTDTQYF
CDR3 DNA: TGCGCCAGCAGCCCAACTAGGGGGAGTACAGATACGCAGTATTTT

V gene: TRBV27
clone size: -
D gene: -
J gene: TRBJ1-2
CDR3 protein: CASSLSAGAPDGYTF
CDR3 DNA: TGTGCCAGCAGTTTATCAGCGGGGGCGCCGGATGGCTACACCTTC

V gene: TRBV27
clone size: -
D gene: -
J gene: TRBJ1-6
CDR3 protein: CASSLSQRVGGGSPLHF
CDR3 DNA: TGTGCCAGCAGTTTATCGCAAAGGGTTGGCGGGGGTTCACCCCTCCACTTT

V gene: TRBV27
clone size: -
D gene: -
J gene: TRBJ2-1
CDR3 protein: CASSLSGLRFEQFF
CDR3 DNA: TGTGCCAGCAGTTTATCGGGACTCCGCTTTGAGCAGTTCTTC

V gene: TRBV6-5
clone size: once
D gene: -
J gene: TRBJ1-5
CDR3 protein: CASTGQMGQPQHF
CDR3 DNA: TGTGCCAGCACGGGACAAATGGGTCAGCCCCAGCATTTT

V gene: TRBV4-1
clone size: once
D gene: TRBD2
J gene: TRBJ2-1
CDR3 protein: CASSRVAGGSSYNEQFF
CDR3 DNA: TGCGCCAGCAGCCGCGTAGCGGGGGGGAGCTCCTACAATGAGCAGTTCTTC

V gene: TRBV29-1
clone size: -
D gene: -
J gene: TRBJ2-3
CDR3 protein: CSVRIAVTDTQYF
CDR3 DNA: TGCAGCGTTCGTATAGCGGTCACAGATACGCAGTATTTT

V gene: TRBV10-2
clone size: -
D gene: -
J gene: TRBJ1-5
CDR3 protein: CASSFQSSNQPQHF
CDR3 DNA: TGCGCCAGCAGTTTTCAGTCTAGCAATCAGCCCCAGCATTTT

V gene: TRBV7-2
clone size: -
D gene: -
J gene: TRBJ2-5
CDR3 protein: CASSLAGRAETQYF
CDR3 DNA: TGTGCCAGCAGCTTGGCGGGAAGGGCAGAGACCCAGTACTTC

V gene: TRBV2
clone size: once
D gene: TRBD1
J gene: TRBJ2-7
CDR3 protein: CASARGPPSYEQYF
CDR3 DNA: TGTGCCAGCGCCAGGGGGCCCCCCTCCTACGAGCAGTACTTC

V gene: TRBV7-9
clone size: -
D gene: TRBD2
J gene: TRBJ2-3
CDR3 protein: CASSLLAGEDTQYF
CDR3 DNA: TGTGCCAGCAGCTTACTAGCGGGGGAAGATACGCAGTATTTT

V gene: TRBV15
clone size: -
D gene: -
J gene: TRBJ1-1
CDR3 protein: CATSSGDSLNTEAFF
CDR3 DNA: TGTGCCACCAGCAGTGGTGACAGCCTAAACACTGAAGCTTTCTTT

V gene: TRBV27
clone size: few
D gene: TRBD2
J gene: TRBJ2-7
CDR3 protein: CASSPHGGRPFYEQYF
CDR3 DNA: TGTGCCAGCAGTCCGCATGGCGGGAGACCCTTCTACGAGCAGTACTTC

V gene: TRBV7-8
clone size: -
D gene: TRBD1
J gene: TRBJ2-2
CDR3 protein: CASSHQGGPNTGELFF
CDR3 DNA: TGTGCCAGCAGCCATCAAGGGGGCCCGAACACCGGGGAGCTGTTTTTT

V gene: TRBV7-8
clone size: -
D gene: -
J gene: TRBJ2-1
CDR3 protein: CASSPEEEQFF
CDR3 DNA: TGTGCCAGCAGCCCCGAAGAGGAGCAGTTCTTC

V gene: TRBV7-9
clone size: -
D gene: -
J gene: TRBJ1-1
CDR3 protein: CASSLFGGTEAFF
CDR3 DNA: TGTGCCAGCAGCCTCTTTGGCGGCACTGAAGCTTTCTTT

V gene: TRBV6-6
clone size: once
D gene: -
J gene: TRBJ1-4
CDR3 protein: CASRAGGATNEKLFF
CDR3 DNA: TGTGCCAGCAGGGCCGGGGGTGCAACTAATGAAAAACTGTTTTTT

V gene: TRBV18
clone size: once
D gene: -
J gene: TRBJ2-1
CDR3 protein: CASSPGGRSSYNEQFF
CDR3 DNA: TGTGCCAGCTCACCAGGAGGGAGGAGCTCCTACAATGAGCAGTTCTTC

V gene: TRBV7-2
clone size: -
D gene: -
J gene: TRBJ1-2
CDR3 protein: CAAGDTIYGYTF
CDR3 DNA: TGTGCCGCAGGGGACACCATCTATGGCTACACCTTC

V gene: TRBV5-8
clone size: -
D gene: -
J gene: TRBJ1-2
CDR3 protein: CASSLREGFTFSYTF
CDR3 DNA: TGTGCCAGCAGCTTGAGGGAGGGGTTTACTTTCAGCTACACCTTC

V gene: TRBV7-6
clone size: -
D gene: -
J gene: TRBJ2-5
CDR3 protein: CASSLSPASKRVSKQETQYF
CDR3 DNA: TGTGCCAGCAGCTTATCCCCAGCGTCCAAGAGGGTGAGTAAGCAAGAGACCCAGTACTTC

V gene: TRBV18
clone size: -
D gene: TRBD1
J gene: TRBJ2-7
CDR3 protein: CASSPPGQGAGEQYF
CDR3 DNA: TGTGCCAGCTCACCTCCGGGACAGGGGGCTGGGGAGCAGTACTTC

V gene: TRBV10-3
clone size: -
D gene: -
J gene: TRBJ1-5
CDR3 protein: CAISVNAGKGQPQHF
CDR3 DNA: TGTGCCATCAGTGTCAACGCAGGGAAGGGTCAGCCCCAGCATTTT

V gene: TRBV7-8
clone size: -
D gene: -
J gene: TRBJ2-7
CDR3 protein: CASRRDTGYYEQYF
CDR3 DNA: TGTGCCAGCAGACGGGACACCGGATACTACGAGCAGTACTTC

V gene: TRBV7-8
clone size: -
D gene: -
J gene: TRBJ2-1
CDR3 protein: CASSLRAGAYNEQFF
CDR3 DNA: TGTGCCAGCAGCTTGAGGGCGGGGGCTTACAATGAGCAGTTCTTC

V gene: TRBV5-6
clone size: -
D gene: TRBD1
J gene: TRBJ1-2
CDR3 protein: CASSLGTGYGYTF
CDR3 DNA: TGTGCCAGCAGCCTGGGGACAGGCTATGGCTACACCTTC

V gene: TRBV19
clone size: -
D gene: -
J gene: TRBJ2-2
CDR3 protein: CASTPGTGGDTGELFF
CDR3 DNA: TGTGCCAGTACCCCCGGAACAGGGGGGGACACCGGGGAGCTGTTTTTT

V gene: TRBV6-5
clone size: -
D gene: -
J gene: TRBJ1-6
CDR3 protein: CASSYSGIDSPLHF
CDR3 DNA: TGTGCCAGCAGTTACTCCGGGATTGATTCACCCCTCCACTTT

V gene: TRBV27
clone size: -
D gene: -
J gene: TRBJ1-2
CDR3 protein: CASSFGSFYGYTF
CDR3 DNA: TGTGCCAGCAGTTTTGGGAGCTTCTATGGCTACACCTTC

V gene: TRBV6-6
clone size: -
D gene: TRBD2
J gene: TRBJ2-7
CDR3 protein: CASSYGGDSYEQYF
CDR3 DNA: TGTGCCAGCAGTTATGGGGGGGACTCCTACGAGCAGTACTTC

V gene: TRBV29-1
clone size: once
D gene: TRBD2
J gene: TRBJ2-4
CDR3 protein: CSVVGVGTSGRVDIQYF
CDR3 DNA: TGCAGCGTTGTGGGGGTCGGGACTAGCGGGAGAGTCGACATTCAGTACTTC